This paragraph covers one TCR beta chain sequence. All enrollees were about 18 to 89 years old and from fewer than 25 US areas. In the authors' workflow: Estimated nucleated cell counts came from reference gene primer amplification. The table came from immunoSEQ multiplex PCR; TCRdb's copy has only in-frame clones and leaves some out. V, J and clone size are taken as reported in that table, and D and trimming were inferred from the DNA itself. Of approximately 170,000 clones listed, about nine tenths are singletons. This CDR3 comprises 16 residues. The V end lost 3 bases, the J end lost 1 base, and 15 bases lay between the germline ends. CDR1 and CDR2 (germline): KGHSH, LQKENI. The record originates from a study of blood T cell repertoires in COVID-19.

This chain links TRBV18 with TRBJ1-1; D is perhaps TRBD1 (5 bases). This TCR was sampled from a woman under 30 who had recovered from COVID-19. The material sequenced was PBMCs or T cells enriched from blood (not recorded which). The CDR3 region is CASSPEPAGWNTEAFF. The CDR3 DNA follows: TGTGCCAGCTCACCGGAACCGGCAGGGTGGAACACTGAAGCTTTCTTT.